These 28 T cell receptor beta chains were sequenced from one sample in a study of cytotoxic CD8 clonotypes in ibrutinib-treated CLL (dated by TCRdb to about 2021). Library preparation was by the immunoSEQ multiplex PCR assay. TCRdb obtained this table from immuneACCESS and retained in-frame rearrangements with V and J assigned. These tables miss some clones; where compared with another copy, unresolved V genes account for less than half of the shortfall, and the remainder is unexplained. Counted in this sample were about 160,000 clones; approximately 77% of them appeared once. Of the sample, about 2% is held by the ten largest clones. The time point label, as the study defines it: approximately 11 months on ibrutinib. The sample was PBMCs, taken after 12 months of ibrutinib treatment. These receptors were taken from a human donor with chronic lymphocytic leukemia.

V gene TRBV20-1 combines with J gene TRBJ2-1; the D is unclear. This CDR3 region has 11 residues. Germline V lookup: CDR1 DFQATT, CDR2 SNEGSKA (reference sequence). Trimming took off 5 bases at V and 15 bases at J, with 17 bases between the two ends. The CDR3 coding sequence is TGCAGTGCTCGCGCCGACCGAGATTTGTTCTTC. Amino acids: CSARADRDLFF.

The chain has TRBV29-1 and TRBJ1-1; D remains ambiguous. Germline-derived CDR1 and CDR2 are SQVTM and ANQGSEA. The CDR3 consists of 12 residues. The V end lost 4 bases, the J end lost 4 bases, and 10 bases lay between the germline ends. The CDR3 loop reads CSVAGAGTEAFF. CDR3 coding DNA: TGCAGCGTTGCGGGTGCGGGCACTGAAGCTTTCTTT.

The V and J genes are TRBV7-9 and TRBJ1-2, with a possible D match to TRBD1 (5 bases). Germline assignment: CDR1 SEHNR and CDR2 FQNEAQ (reference sequence). V lost 1 base, J lost 6 bases, and 12 bases lay in between. The CDR3 covers 14 residues. CDR3 residues: CASSLGQSGHGYTF. The CDR3 DNA sequence: TGTGCCAGCAGCTTAGGTCAATCAGGGCATGGCTACACCTTC.

V usage is TRBV5-6 and J usage is TRBJ2-1; the D gene is possibly TRBD1 (5 bases). Trimming pared 4 bases from V and 0 bases from J, leaving 8 bases between. This CDR3 region has 14 residues. Germline CDR1 SGHDT, CDR2 YYEEEE. The CDR3 spells CASSVDSSYNEQFF. CDR3 sequence (DNA): TGTGCCAGCAGCGTCGACAGCTCCTACAATGAGCAGTTCTTC. The variable domain in full, with the rest retrieved from reference TRBV5-6 and TRBJ2-1, is DAGVTQSPTHLIKTRGQQVTLRCSPKSGHDTVSWYQQALGQGPQFIFQYYEEEERQRGNFPDRFSGHQFPNYSSELNVNALLLGDSALYLCASSVDSSYNEQFFGPGTRLTVL.

The genes are TRBV13 and TRBJ1-1; D gene uncertain. CDR3 size: 14 residues. The V and J ends lost 5 bases and 4 bases respectively, with 14 bases between them. From germline, CDR1 is PRHDT and CDR2 FYEKMQ (reference sequence). The CDR3 loop reads CASSPRTKSTEAFF. Here the CDR3 DNA reads TGTGCCAGCAGCCCCCGGACGAAGAGCACTGAAGCTTTCTTT.

The chain combines TRBV27 with TRBJ1-3; D perhaps matches TRBD1 (5 bases). CDR3 length: 14 residues. Trimming took 4 bases from V and 4 from J, leaving 11 bases between them. Germline V gene lookup returns CDR1 MNHEY and CDR2 SMNVEV (reference sequence). The CDR3 region is CASSSWGVGNTIYF. CDR3 sequence (DNA): TGTGCCAGCAGTTCCTGGGGGGTAGGAAACACCATATATTTT.

The CDR3 is CASSLSTMNTEAFF. The CDR3 nucleotides read TGTGCCAGCAGCCTCAGTACTATGAACACTGAAGCTTTCTTT. The chain couples TRBV4-2 to TRBJ1-1; D not certain. The germline V and J ends were trimmed by 4 bases and 0 bases, with 9 bases remaining between them. There are 14 residues in the CDR3. The germline V gene has CDR1 LGHNA and CDR2 YNFKEQ.

The rearrangement uses TRBV27 and TRBJ1-3; possibly TRBD1 for D (5 bases). V was clipped by 5 bases and J by 4 bases, with 12 bases between them. The germline CDR1 and CDR2 sequences are MNHEY and SMNVEV (reference sequence). The CDR3 covers 14 residues. The CDR3 nucleotides are TGTGCCAGCAGTCGGGGGACTGTCGGAAACACCATATATTTT. This encodes CASSRGTVGNTIYF.

This chain connects TRBV28 to TRBJ2-7; D is tentatively TRBD1 or TRBD2 (5 bases each). The germline gives CDR1 MDHEN, CDR2 SYDVKM. The CDR3 consists of 13 residues. Trimming removed 5 bases from V and 7 bases from J, with 15 bases in between. The CDR3 loop is CASSLPGKGEQYF. CDR3 DNA: TGTGCCAGCAGTCTTCCCGGGAAGGGGGAGCAGTACTTC.

The chain carries TRBV7-9 and TRBJ1-5; D is possibly TRBD1 (6 bases). The CDR3 totals 15 residues. The germline gives CDR1 SEHNR, CDR2 FQNEAQ (reference sequence). With 5 bases removed from V and 5 bases from J, the gap between germline ends came to 16 bases. The CDR3 spells CASSTLRGEHQPQHF. Here the CDR3 DNA reads TGTGCCAGCAGCACCTTGAGGGGGGAGCATCAGCCCCAGCATTTT. The variable domain in full, completed from reference TRBV7-9 and TRBJ1-5, reads DTGVSQNPRHKITKRGQNVTFRCDPISEHNRLYWYRQTLGQGPEFLTYFQNEAQLEKSRLLSDRFSAERPKGSFSTLEIQRTEQGDSAMYLCASSTLRGEHQPQHFGDGTRLSIL.

This clone has only one observation. The gene calls are TRBV28 and TRBJ2-2; TRBD2 aligns across 13 bases. Unmatched junction bases numbered 6, after V lost 6 bases and J lost 5 bases. Per germline, CDR1 MDHEN and CDR2 SYDVKM. The CDR3 has 16 residues. The CDR3 loop reads CASRRLAGGRTGELFF. CDR3 DNA: TGTGCCAGCAGGCGACTAGCGGGAGGACGGACCGGGGAGCTGTTTTTT.

The chain carries TRBV10-3 and TRBJ2-5, with a tentative D call TRBD2 (5 bases). Per the germline V gene, CDR1 is ENHRY and CDR2 is SYGVKD. V was pared by 4 bases and J by 0 bases, with 6 bases between. There are 13 residues in the CDR3. The CDR3 bases are TGTGCCATCAGTGCCGGGGACCAAGAGACCCAGTACTTC. Translating it yields CAISAGDQETQYF.

This chain uses TRBV14 with TRBJ2-2; D is ambiguous. V shed 7 bases and J shed 4 bases, with 10 bases lying between them. The CDR3 covers 13 residues. CDR1 is SGHDN, CDR2 FVKESK, per germline. The CDR3 sequence: CASNPSSTGELFF. In DNA form, the CDR3 reads TGTGCCAGCAACCCTTCCTCCACCGGGGAGCTGTTTTTT. Filled out from reference TRBV14 and TRBJ2-2, the complete variable domain reads EAGVTQFPSHSVIEKGQTVTLRCDPISGHDNLYWYRRVMGKEIKFLLHFVKESKQDESGMPNNRFLAERTGGTYSTLKVQPAELEDSGVYFCASNPSSTGELFFGEGSRLTVL.

The rearrangement links TRBV28 to TRBJ1-2; 7 bases map to TRBD1. CDR1 and CDR2 (germline): MDHEN, SYDVKM. The CDR3 runs 13 residues. After removal of 6 bases from V and 6 bases from J, the junction contained 7 bases not matched to a gene. Here the CDR3 DNA reads TGTGCCAGCAGACAAGACAGGGTCAATGGCTACACCTTC. Its translation: CASRQDRVNGYTF.

The chain links TRBV7-3 to TRBJ2-1; 9 nucleotides align to TRBD2. Germline CDR1 and CDR2: SGHTA and FQGTGA. V lost 1 base to trimming and J lost 4 bases; unmatched junction nucleotides: 11. This CDR3 comprises 18 residues. The CDR3 DNA reads TGTGCCAGCAGCTTAATGGGGGGACTAGCCGACTCGTACAATGAGCAGTTCTTC. This translates into CASSLMGGLADSYNEQFF.

The rearrangement joins TRBV28 to TRBJ2-5; 9 bases are shared with TRBD1. The trim removed 2 bases at V and 5 bases at J, leaving 15 bases unmatched. There are 18 residues in the CDR3. CDR1 MDHEN and CDR2 SYDVKM come from the germline V gene. The CDR3 here is CASSLVGWPQGAVETQYF. CDR3 coding DNA: TGTGCCAGCAGTTTAGTGGGATGGCCACAGGGGGCTGTTGAGACCCAGTACTTC.

CDR3 amino acids: CASSVRIGGPSYYGYTF. CDR3 sequence (DNA): TGCGCCAGCAGCGTTAGGATAGGGGGCCCTTCTTACTATGGCTACACCTTC. The chain couples TRBV4-3 to TRBJ1-2; the match to TRBD1 covers 7 bases. This CDR3 spans 17 amino acids. Germline lookup yields CDR1 LGHNA and CDR2 YSLEER. The ends lost 5 bases at V and 3 bases at J; junction bases unmatched: 15.

The V call is TRBV7-2, the J call TRBJ2-6; a weak D match, TRBD1 (6 bases). V was clipped by 5 bases and J by 2 bases, with 10 bases between them. Germline V gives CDR1 SGHTA, CDR2 FQGNSA. The CDR3 has 15 amino acids. CDR3 sequence: CASSTYRAGANVLTF. The CDR3 DNA reads as TGTGCCAGCAGCACTTACAGGGCTGGGGCCAACGTCCTGACTTTC.

The V call is TRBV11-3, the J call TRBJ1-6, with a weak D call TRBD1 (5 bases). Trimming took 1 base from V and 9 from J, leaving 10 bases between them. CDR3 length: 14 residues. CDR1 is SGHNT, CDR2 YENEEA, per germline. This CDR3 is CASSLVAGPSPLHF. CDR3 nucleotides: TGTGCCAGCAGCTTAGTCGCAGGGCCTTCACCCCTCCACTTT.

This clone was detected a few times. This chain joins TRBV7-9 and TRBJ2-1; D remains unclear. The V gene lost 5 bases and the J gene lost 8 bases, with 10 bases spanning the gap. This CDR3 has 12 residues. Germline CDR1 SEHNR, CDR2 FQNEAQ (reference sequence). CDR3 amino acids: CASSQTFDEQFF. CDR3 DNA: TGTGCCAGCAGCCAGACCTTCGATGAGCAGTTCTTC.

J is TRBJ2-3 and V is TRBV27; TRBD1 matches at 8 bases. The V segment lost 6 bases and the J segment 8 bases; nucleotides outside the gene matches: 7. This CDR3 region has 13 residues. Germline V gene sequence: CDR1 MNHEY, CDR2 SMNVEV (reference sequence). The CDR3 is CASSLTRGPTQYF. DNA of the CDR3: TGTGCCAGCAGCTTGACCAGGGGGCCTACGCAGTATTTT.

The CDR3 reads CASSQEGRGFFYEQYF. DNA of the CDR3: TGCGCCAGCAGCCAAGAGGGTCGAGGTTTTTTCTACGAGCAGTACTTC. The rearrangement uses TRBV4-3 and TRBJ2-7; no clear D. The germline V gene encodes CDR1 LGHNA and CDR2 YSLEER. Trimming took off 0 bases at V and 3 bases at J, with 15 bases between the two ends. This CDR3 comprises 16 residues.

This sequence joins TRBV5-1 and TRBJ2-3; D call uncertain. This CDR3 contains 16 residues. The V gene's germline CDR1 is SGHRS and CDR2 YFSETQ. V was pared by 0 bases and J by 2 bases, with 13 bases between. CDR3 DNA sequence: TGCGCCAGCAGCTTGGGCCAGACCTTCAACACAGATACGCAGTATTTT. It encodes CASSLGQTFNTDTQYF.

Remarks on this clone: The sample holds other DNA sequences that translate to the same CDR3. The J gene is TRBJ1-2, the V gene TRBV29-1, with TRBD1 as a possible D gene (6 bases). This CDR3 is built from 17 residues. Germline loops: CDR1 SQVTM, CDR2 ANQGSEA. Trimming cost V 2 bases and J 0 bases, with 19 bases left between them. CDR3: CSVERGRRGAPNYGYTF. DNA for the CDR3: TGCAGCGTTGAACGGGGGCGGCGGGGGGCTCCTAACTATGGCTACACCTTC.

V is TRBV9 and J is TRBJ2-2, with TRBD1 as a possible D gene (5 bases). This CDR3 has 18 amino acids. Trimming removed 1 base from V and 8 bases from J, with 24 bases in between. Germline CDR1 reads SGDLS; CDR2 reads YYNGEE. The DNA for the CDR3 is TGTGCCAGCAGCGTATACCCCCGTGGGGCCCTCGGTTTGGGGGAGCTGTTTTTT. This codes for CASSVYPRGALGLGELFF.

The chain joins TRBV7-9 to TRBJ2-3; D remains ambiguous. This CDR3 has 14 residues. CDR1 and CDR2 from the germline V gene are SEHNR and FQNEAQ (reference sequence). V lost 0 bases to trimming and J lost 3 bases, with 7 bases between them. The CDR3 protein is CASSLAGHTDTQYF. The CDR3 nucleotides are TGTGCCAGCAGCTTAGCCGGCCATACAGATACGCAGTATTTT.

The genes are TRBV5-1 and TRBJ2-2; 12 bases match TRBD2. CDR3 length equals 18 residues. Per germline, CDR1 SGHRS and CDR2 YFSETQ. V lost 1 base and J lost 6; bases outside the gene matches: 10. CDR3 nucleotide sequence: TGCGCCAGCAGCTTGAGACCGTGGACTAGCGGGACGGCCGGGGAGCTGTTTTTT. As protein: CASSLRPWTSGTAGELFF. Drawing the rest from reference TRBV5-1 and TRBJ2-2, the complete variable domain is KAGVTQTPRYLIKTRGQQVTLSCSPISGHRSVSWYQQTPGQGLQFLFEYFSETQRNKGNFPGRFSGRQFSNSRSEMNVSTLELGDSALYLCASSLRPWTSGTAGELFFGEGSRLTVL.

This clone was seen ten or more times. This chain connects TRBV4-2 to TRBJ1-5; a possible D gene is TRBD1 (5 bases). This CDR3 has 15 residues. Trimming shortened V by 0 bases and J by 6 bases, and 12 bases separated the two germline ends. Per germline, CDR1 LGHNA and CDR2 YNFKEQ. CDR3 DNA: TGTGCCAGCAGCCAAGATGGGCAGGGAGGTCAGCCCCAGCATTTT. Its translation is CASSQDGQGGQPQHF.